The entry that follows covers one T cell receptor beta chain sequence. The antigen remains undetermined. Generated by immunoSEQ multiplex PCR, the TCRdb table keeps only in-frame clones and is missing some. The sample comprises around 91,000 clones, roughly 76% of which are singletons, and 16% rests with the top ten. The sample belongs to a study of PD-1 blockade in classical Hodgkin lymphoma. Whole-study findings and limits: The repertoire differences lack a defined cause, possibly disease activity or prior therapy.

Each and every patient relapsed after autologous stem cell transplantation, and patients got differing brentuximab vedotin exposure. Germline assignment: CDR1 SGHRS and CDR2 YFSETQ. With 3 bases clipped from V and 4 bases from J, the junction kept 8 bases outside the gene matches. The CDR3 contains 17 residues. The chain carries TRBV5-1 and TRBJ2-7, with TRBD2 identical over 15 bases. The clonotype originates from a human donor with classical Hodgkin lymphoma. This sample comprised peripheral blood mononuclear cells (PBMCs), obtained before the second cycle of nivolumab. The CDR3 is CASSSPGLAGGNYEQYF. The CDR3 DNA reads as TGCGCCAGCAGCTCACCGGGACTAGCGGGAGGCAATTACGAGCAGTACTTC.